The 20 T cell receptor beta chains presented below share a single source sample, sequenced in a study of cytomegalovirus exposure and HLA in healthy donors. Vbeta (60) and Jbeta (13) primers were used in the PCR. Libraries were prepared by immunoSEQ multiplex PCR; TCRdb keeps only in-frame clonotypes and omits some of them. The profile shows 80,000 to 100,000 clones, around 68% of them singletons. Sequenced sample: PBMCs. The receptor source for this set is a middle-aged man in good health and CMV-seronegative.

The chain joins TRBV30 to TRBJ1-1, with unresolved D. Looked up from germline, CDR1 is GTSNPN and CDR2 is SVGIG (reference sequence). The CDR3 runs 11 residues. V shed 3 bases and J shed 5 bases, with 7 bases lying between them. The CDR3 coding sequence is TGTGCCTGGAGCCCGGGGACTGAAGCTTTCTTT. This sequence encodes CAWSPGTEAFF. Filled out from reference TRBV30 and TRBJ1-1, the complete variable domain reads SQTIHQWPATLVQPVGSPLSLECTVEGTSNPNLYWYRQAAGRGLQLLFYSVGIGQISSEVPQNLSASRPQDRQFILSSKKLLLSDSGFYLCAWSPGTEAFFGQGTRLTVV.

The chain employs TRBV13 and TRBJ2-5; 13 nucleotides line up with TRBD2. The last part of the DNA fits TRBJ2-7 better; the J call may be wrong. The CDR3 length is 17 residues. CDR1 is PRHDT, CDR2 FYEKMQ, per germline (reference sequence). The chain's CDR3 is CASSLGLAGGLSYEQYF. CDR3 nucleotide sequence: TGTGCCAGCAGCTTAGGACTAGCGGGAGGGCTCTCCTACGAGCAGTACTTC.

As DNA, the CDR3 is TGTGCCAGCGCGAGCCATACGCAGTATTTT. Translation gives CASASHTQYF. The genes are TRBV7-2 and TRBJ2-3; D is uncertain. CDR1 and CDR2 from the germline V gene are SGHTA and FQGNSA. CDR3 length: 10 residues. V lost 8 bases, J lost 7 bases, and 7 bases lay in between.

The chain links TRBV29-1 to TRBJ2-7; the D gene is possibly TRBD2 (6 bases). With 7 bases removed from V and 5 bases from J, the gap between germline ends came to 21 bases. The CDR3 runs to 14 residues. Germline CDR1 and CDR2: SQVTM and ANQGSEA. DNA of the CDR3: TGCAGCGGGAGAGGGTATGGGGGGATCAACGAGCAGTACTTC. Translating gives CSGRGYGGINEQYF.

This clone showed up just a few times. V gene TRBV5-1 combines with J gene TRBJ2-5, with 7 bases aligning to TRBD1. The CDR3 covers 15 residues. Trimming took 4 bases from V and 4 from J; bases not matched to a gene: 10. CDR1 SGHRS and CDR2 YFSETQ come from the germline V gene. Written as DNA, the CDR3 is TGCGCCAGCAGCCCTATTGACAGGGTAGGAGAGACCCAGTACTTC. It codes for CASSPIDRVGETQYF.

The rearrangement links TRBV28 to TRBJ1-2, with TRBD1 matching 7 bases. The germline V gene has CDR1 MDHEN and CDR2 SYDVKM. Unmatched junction bases numbered 11, after V lost 5 bases and J lost 5 bases. The CDR3 length is 15 residues. The CDR3 sequence is CASSDQSTGNYGYTF. The CDR3 DNA is TGTGCCAGCAGTGACCAATCGACAGGGAATTATGGCTACACCTTC.

V usage is TRBV5-1 and J usage is TRBJ2-3; a weak D match, TRBD1 (5 bases). CDR3 length: 14 residues. Germline-derived CDR1 and CDR2 are SGHRS and YFSETQ. V lost 3 bases and J lost 0, with 8 bases in between. CDR3 coding DNA: TGCGCCAGCAGCTGGGGCCTGAGCACAGATACGCAGTATTTT. The encoded protein is CASSWGLSTDTQYF. The full variable domain, completed using reference TRBV5-1 and TRBJ2-3, is KAGVTQTPRYLIKTRGQQVTLSCSPISGHRSVSWYQQTPGQGLQFLFEYFSETQRNKGNFPGRFSGRQFSNSRSEMNVSTLELGDSALYLCASSWGLSTDTQYFGPGTRLTVL.

This clone has more than one count but fewer than ten. V usage is TRBV10-3 and J usage is TRBJ2-3, with 14 bases that match TRBD2. V lost 0 bases and J lost 0; bases outside the gene matches: 8. The length of the CDR3 is 20 residues. The germline V gene encodes CDR1 ENHRY and CDR2 SYGVKD. The CDR3 sequence: CAISESLGLAGGFSTDTQYF. The CDR3 nucleotides are TGTGCCATCAGTGAGTCGCTAGGACTAGCGGGAGGATTTAGCACAGATACGCAGTATTTT.

This clone was detected a few times. The V gene is TRBV6-1, the J gene TRBJ2-3; no clear D. CDR3 length: 17 amino acids. CDR1 and CDR2 from the germline V gene are MNHNS and SASEGT. Trimming cost V 0 bases and J 2 bases, with 15 bases left between them. The CDR3 sequence is CASSEAEAAWITDTQYF. In nucleotides, the CDR3 is TGTGCCAGCAGTGAAGCAGAGGCGGCCTGGATCACAGATACGCAGTATTTT.

This rearrangement joins TRBV7-9 to TRBJ1-2; no clear D. This CDR3 region has 11 residues. The germline gives CDR1 SEHNR, CDR2 FQNEAQ (reference sequence). V lost 5 bases, J lost 4 bases, and 5 bases lay in between. CDR3 amino acids: CASSNTYGYTF. The CDR3 region has the DNA TGTGCCAGCAGCAACACCTATGGCTACACCTTC.

The chain is built from TRBV10-3 and TRBJ1-2; 10 positions match TRBD1. The V and J ends lost 6 bases and 3 bases, in that order; junction bases with no gene match: 1. CDR1 is ENHRY and CDR2 is SYGVKD in the germline V gene. The CDR3 sequence is 13 residues long. The CDR3 sequence is CAIRDRGDYGYTF. CDR3 bases: TGTGCCATCAGGGACAGGGGGGACTATGGCTACACCTTC.

This chain connects TRBV5-6 to TRBJ2-3; TRBD2 matches 8 bases. J was trimmed by 2 bases and V by 4 bases; bases with no gene match: 9. The germline V gene encodes CDR1 SGHDT and CDR2 YYEEEE. The CDR3 runs 16 residues. The CDR3 is CASSHGTRDTTDTQYF. The CDR3 coding sequence is TGTGCCAGCAGCCACGGGACTAGAGATACCACAGATACGCAGTATTTT.

J is TRBJ1-5 and V is TRBV4-3, with TRBD1 as a possible D gene (6 bases). The germline V gene encodes CDR1 LGHNA and CDR2 YSLEER. Trimming left V 0 bases short and J 2 bases short, with 8 bases between. The CDR3 runs 15 residues. CDR3: CASSQDPGGNQPQHF. The CDR3 nucleotides are TGCGCCAGCAGCCAAGATCCAGGGGGCAATCAGCCCCAGCATTTT.

This rearrangement joins TRBV5-1 to TRBJ2-7; 8 positions match TRBD2. Germline V gene sequence: CDR1 SGHRS, CDR2 YFSETQ. Unmatched junction bases numbered 13, after V lost 4 bases and J lost 7 bases. This CDR3 has 15 residues. The CDR3 DNA sequence: TGCGCCAGCAGCCTGGCACAGGCGGGGGGTTCTGAGCAGTACTTC. This encodes CASSLAQAGGSEQYF. The full variable domain, in which reference TRBV5-1 and TRBJ2-7 provide the parts outside the CDR3, is KAGVTQTPRYLIKTRGQQVTLSCSPISGHRSVSWYQQTPGQGLQFLFEYFSETQRNKGNFPGRFSGRQFSNSRSEMNVSTLELGDSALYLCASSLAQAGGSEQYFGPGTRLTVT.

CDR3 residues: CASSSDISNQPQHF. The CDR3 coding sequence is TGTGCCAGCAGCTCGGACATAAGCAATCAGCCCCAGCATTTT. V usage is TRBV7-8 and J usage is TRBJ1-5; D perhaps matches TRBD1 (5 bases). The CDR3 is 14 amino acids. The V gene lost 4 bases and the J gene lost 1 base, with 8 bases spanning the gap. Looked up from germline, CDR1 is SGHVS and CDR2 is FQNEAQ. The variable domain in full, completed from reference TRBV7-8 and TRBJ1-5, reads GAGVSQSPRYKVAKRGQDVALRCDPISGHVSLFWYQQALGQGPEFLTYFQNEAQLDKSGLPSDRFFAERPEGSVSTLKIQRTQQEDSAVYLCASSSDISNQPQHFGDGTRLSIL.

This clone was seen more than once but under ten times. CDR3 residues: CASSSSGTVSYNEQFF. The CDR3 DNA sequence: TGTGCCAGCTCATCGAGCGGGACGGTCTCCTACAATGAGCAGTTCTTC. The V gene is TRBV18, the J gene TRBJ2-1; 7 positions agree with TRBD2. Germline V CDR1 and CDR2: KGHSH, LQKENI. The V segment lost 5 bases and the J segment 0 bases; nucleotides outside the gene matches: 7. CDR3 size: 16 residues.

V usage is TRBV7-6 and J usage is TRBJ1-1, with unresolved D. Deletions cut 0 bases from V and 1 base from J, with 12 bases between. CDR3 length equals 16 residues. Per germline, CDR1 SGHVS and CDR2 FNYEAQ. CDR3 region: CASSLALAGENTEAFF. The CDR3 DNA reads TGTGCCAGCAGCTTAGCGCTGGCCGGAGAGAACACTGAAGCTTTCTTT.

The chain employs TRBV7-8 and TRBJ2-1, with TRBD1 identical over 10 bases. The V gene end was trimmed by 4 bases and the J gene end by 7 bases; junction bases not matched to a gene: 7. Germline V gene sequence: CDR1 SGHVS, CDR2 FQNEAQ. The CDR3 covers 15 residues. The CDR3 sequence: CASSSRQGARNEQFF. For the CDR3, the DNA is TGTGCCAGCAGCTCCAGACAGGGGGCGAGGAATGAGCAGTTCTTC.

This clone was found once. The CDR3 DNA sequence: TGTGCCAGCAACCGACTAGCTGGGGGCGAGCAGTACTTC. Residues: CASNRLAGGEQYF. The chain combines TRBV11-1 with TRBJ2-7; 7 bases fit TRBD2. CDR1 and CDR2 (germline): SGHAT, FQDESV (reference sequence). The CDR3 loop spans 13 amino acids. V lost 7 bases, J lost 6 bases, and 9 bases stayed unmatched.

The chain couples TRBV19 to TRBJ1-6, with TRBD1 matching 9 bases. CDR3 length: 15 residues. Germline loops: CDR1 LNHDA, CDR2 SQIVND (reference sequence). J lost 7 bases, V lost 4 bases, and 5 bases had no gene match. The CDR3: CASSTDGQGNSPLHF. The CDR3 DNA is TGTGCCAGTAGTACGGACGGACAGGGGAATTCACCCCTCCACTTT.